Sequencing of this TCR beta chain was carried out in a study of control samples from healthy donors and cancer patients (dated by TCRdb to 2020 to 2021). The library was made by the immunoSEQ multiplex PCR assay. What TCRdb holds here is the immuneACCESS table cut down to in-frame rearrangements. Part of the clones is not present; checked against another copy, under half of the missing clones reflect an unresolved V gene, and the others are unexplained. Counted in this sample were 64,000 or so clones; 92% of them appeared once. The ten largest clones take up roughly 1.5% of the sample. Concerning this clone: Its antigen specificity is not known. No base-level quality is on record; no much larger clone is a single base apart.

For CDR1 and CDR2, the germline V gene lists MNHNS and SASEGT. Taken from cysteine to phenylalanine, the CDR3 has 15 residues. The retained sequence is limited to the CDR3, 45 bases, with the frame set at the first base. V loses 1 base, J loses 0 bases, and the germline ends lie 9 bases apart. Recombination joined TRBV6-1 with TRBJ1-2, and the D gene may be TRBD1, 5 bases matching. Sequencing was done on a sample of PBMCs. The clonotype comes from a man in his forties or fifties with colorectal cancer. The CDR3 reads as follows: CASSEERGANYGYTF. The DNA sequence is given as TGTGCCAGCAGTGAAGAGAGGGGCGCTAACTATGGCTACACCTTC.